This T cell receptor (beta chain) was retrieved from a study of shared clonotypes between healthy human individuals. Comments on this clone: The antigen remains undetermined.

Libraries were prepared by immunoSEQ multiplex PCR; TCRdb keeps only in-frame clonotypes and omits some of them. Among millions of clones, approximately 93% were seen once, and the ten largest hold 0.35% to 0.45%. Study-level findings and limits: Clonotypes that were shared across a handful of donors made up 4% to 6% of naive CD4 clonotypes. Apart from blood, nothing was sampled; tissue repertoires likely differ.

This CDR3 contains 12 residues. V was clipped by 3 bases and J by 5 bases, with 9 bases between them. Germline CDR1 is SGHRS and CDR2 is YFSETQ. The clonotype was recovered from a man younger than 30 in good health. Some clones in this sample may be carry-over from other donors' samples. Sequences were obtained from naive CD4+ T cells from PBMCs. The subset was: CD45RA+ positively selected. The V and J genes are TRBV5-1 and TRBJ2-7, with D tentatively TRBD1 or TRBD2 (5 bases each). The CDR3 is CASSSGTHEQYF. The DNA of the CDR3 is TGCGCCAGCAGCTCCGGGACCCACGAGCAGTACTTC.